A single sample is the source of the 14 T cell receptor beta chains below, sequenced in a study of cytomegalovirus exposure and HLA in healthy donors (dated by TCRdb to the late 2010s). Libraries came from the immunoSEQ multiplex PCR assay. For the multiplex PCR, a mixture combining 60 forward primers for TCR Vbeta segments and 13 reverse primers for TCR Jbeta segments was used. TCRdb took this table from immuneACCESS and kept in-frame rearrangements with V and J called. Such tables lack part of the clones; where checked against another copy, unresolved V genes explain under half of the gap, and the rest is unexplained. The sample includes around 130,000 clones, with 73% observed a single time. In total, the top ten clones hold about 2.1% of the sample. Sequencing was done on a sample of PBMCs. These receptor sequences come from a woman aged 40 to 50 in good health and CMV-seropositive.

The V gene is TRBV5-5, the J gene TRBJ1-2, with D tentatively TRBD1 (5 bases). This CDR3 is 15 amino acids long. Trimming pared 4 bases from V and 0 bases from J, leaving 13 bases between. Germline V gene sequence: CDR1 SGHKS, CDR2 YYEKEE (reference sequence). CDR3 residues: CASSVRWDSNYGYTF. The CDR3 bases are TGTGCCAGCAGCGTTAGGTGGGACTCTAACTATGGCTACACCTTC.

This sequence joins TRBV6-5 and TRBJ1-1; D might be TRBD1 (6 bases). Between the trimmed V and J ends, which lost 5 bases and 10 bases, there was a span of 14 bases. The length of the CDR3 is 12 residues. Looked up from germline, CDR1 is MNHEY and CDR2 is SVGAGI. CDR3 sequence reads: CASSKKQGRAFF. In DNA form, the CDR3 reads TGTGCCAGCAGTAAAAAACAGGGTCGAGCTTTCTTT.

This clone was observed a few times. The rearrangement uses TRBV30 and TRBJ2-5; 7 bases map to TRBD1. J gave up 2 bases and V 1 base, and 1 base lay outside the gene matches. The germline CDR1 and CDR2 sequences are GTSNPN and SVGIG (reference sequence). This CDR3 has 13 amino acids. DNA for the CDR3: TGTGCCTGGAGTGGGGGACAGCAAGAGACCCAGTACTTC. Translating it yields CAWSGGQQETQYF.

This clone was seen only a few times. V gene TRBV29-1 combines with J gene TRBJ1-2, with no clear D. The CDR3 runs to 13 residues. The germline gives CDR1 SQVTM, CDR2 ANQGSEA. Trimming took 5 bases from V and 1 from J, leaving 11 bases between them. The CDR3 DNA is TGCAGCGTTCTAACCCTACTTAACTATGGCTACACCTTC. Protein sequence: CSVLTLLNYGYTF. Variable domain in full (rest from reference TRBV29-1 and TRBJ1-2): SAVISQKPSRDICQRGTSLTIQCQVDSQVTMMFWYRQQPGQSLTLIATANQGSEATYESGFVIDKFPISRPNLTFSTLTVSNMSPEDSSIYLCSVLTLLNYGYTFGSGTRLTVV.

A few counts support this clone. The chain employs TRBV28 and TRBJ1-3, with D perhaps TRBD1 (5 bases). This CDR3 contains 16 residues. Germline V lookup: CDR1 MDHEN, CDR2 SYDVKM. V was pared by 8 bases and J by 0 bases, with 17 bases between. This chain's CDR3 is CASQWGPSSSGNTIYF. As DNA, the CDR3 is TGTGCCAGCCAATGGGGCCCGTCGAGCTCTGGAAACACCATATATTTT.

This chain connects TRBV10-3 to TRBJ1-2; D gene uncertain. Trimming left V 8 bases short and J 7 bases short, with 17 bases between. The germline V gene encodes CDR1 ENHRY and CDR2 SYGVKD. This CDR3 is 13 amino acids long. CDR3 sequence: CAIVNSLASGYTF. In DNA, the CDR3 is TGTGCCATCGTCAACAGTTTAGCGAGTGGCTACACCTTC.

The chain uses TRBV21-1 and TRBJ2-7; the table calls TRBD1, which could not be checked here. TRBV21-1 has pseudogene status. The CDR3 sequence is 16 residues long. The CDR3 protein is CASSTRPPTGIYEQYF. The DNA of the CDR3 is TGTGCCAGCAGCACCCGCCCGCCGACAGGGATATACGAGCAGTACTTC.

The CDR3 protein is CASTAGQSVSYEQYF. CDR3 DNA sequence: TGTGCCAGTACCGCCGGACAGTCAGTTAGCTACGAGCAGTACTTC. The chain employs TRBV19 and TRBJ2-7, with D perhaps TRBD1 (6 bases). Germline V gives CDR1 LNHDA, CDR2 SQIVND (reference sequence). V was trimmed by 7 bases and J by 3 bases, leaving 19 bases between them. This CDR3 spans 15 amino acids.

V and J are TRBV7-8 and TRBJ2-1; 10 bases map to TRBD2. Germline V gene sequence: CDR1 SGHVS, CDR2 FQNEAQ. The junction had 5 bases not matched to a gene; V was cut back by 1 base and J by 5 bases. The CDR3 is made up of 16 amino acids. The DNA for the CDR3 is TGTGCCAGCAGCTTAGGAAGCGGGGGGGGGCACAATGAGCAGTTCTTC. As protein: CASSLGSGGGHNEQFF.

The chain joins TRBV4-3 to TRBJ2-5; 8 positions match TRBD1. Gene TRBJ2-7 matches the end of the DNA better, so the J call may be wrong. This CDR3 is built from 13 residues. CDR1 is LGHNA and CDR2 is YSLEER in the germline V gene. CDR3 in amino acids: CASSQRQGLEQYF. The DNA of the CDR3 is TGCGCCAGCAGCCAACGACAGGGGCTCGAGCAGTACTTC.

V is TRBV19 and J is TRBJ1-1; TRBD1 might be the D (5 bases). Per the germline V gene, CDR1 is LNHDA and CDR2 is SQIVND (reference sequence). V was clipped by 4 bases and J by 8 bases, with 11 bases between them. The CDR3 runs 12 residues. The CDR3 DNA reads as TGTGCCAGTAGTAGTGGGACTCAGGAAGCTTTCTTT. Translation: CASSSGTQEAFF.

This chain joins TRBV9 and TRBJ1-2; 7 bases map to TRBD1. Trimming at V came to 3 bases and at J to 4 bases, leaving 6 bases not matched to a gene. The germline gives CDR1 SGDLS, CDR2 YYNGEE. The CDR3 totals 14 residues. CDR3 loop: CASSGGQSFYGYTF. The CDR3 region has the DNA TGTGCCAGCAGCGGGGGACAGTCCTTCTATGGCTACACCTTC.

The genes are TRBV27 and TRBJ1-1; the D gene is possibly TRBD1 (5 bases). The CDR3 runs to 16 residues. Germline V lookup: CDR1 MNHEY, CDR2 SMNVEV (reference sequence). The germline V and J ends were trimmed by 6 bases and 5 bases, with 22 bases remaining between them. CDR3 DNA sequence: TGTGCCAGCAGGCTGCAAAGTGGGGGGGGGAGAACTGAAGCTTTCTTT. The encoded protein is CASRLQSGGGRTEAFF.

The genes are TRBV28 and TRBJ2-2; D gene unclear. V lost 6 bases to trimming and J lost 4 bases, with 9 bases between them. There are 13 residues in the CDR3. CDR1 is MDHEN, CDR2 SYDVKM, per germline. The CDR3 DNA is TGTGCCAGCAGGTTGAGGAGCACCGGGGAGCTGTTTTTT. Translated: CASRLRSTGELFF.